These 32 T cell receptor beta chains came from one sample sequenced in a study of blood T cell repertoires in COVID-19. The data were produced by immunoSEQ multiplex PCR, yet TCRdb's version contains in-frame clones alone and is incomplete. Of roughly 41,000 clones listed, roughly 88% were seen once; the top ten hold approximately 12%. Material: peripheral blood. Receptor source: a man aged 55 to 70 with active COVID-19.

The genes are TRBV9 and TRBJ1-1, with TRBD1 matching 11 bases. This CDR3 has 16 amino acids. Germline assignment: CDR1 SGDLS and CDR2 YYNGEE. The junction had 8 bases not matched to a gene; V was cut back by 4 bases and J by 3 bases. CDR3: CASSLSGTGGDTEAFF. CDR3 in DNA: TGTGCCAGCAGCCTCTCCGGGACAGGGGGAGACACTGAAGCTTTCTTT.

The CDR3 bases are TGTGCCAGCAGCTCTAAAGCGTCAGGGAATGGCTACACCTTC. Translated, it gives CASSSKASGNGYTF. The chain combines TRBV11-1 with TRBJ1-2; tentative D call: TRBD1 (5 bases). Deletions cut 4 bases from V and 6 bases from J, with 15 bases between. The CDR3 has 14 residues. Looked up from germline, CDR1 is SGHAT and CDR2 is FQDESV (reference sequence).

The rearrangement links TRBV19 to TRBJ1-6; possibly TRBD1 for D (5 bases). Germline-derived CDR1 and CDR2 are LNHDA and SQIVND (reference sequence). The CDR3 consists of 14 residues. The V and J ends lost 6 bases and 5 bases respectively, with 11 bases between them. The CDR3 loop is CASRPEGDNSPLHF. CDR3 coding DNA: TGTGCCAGTAGACCAGAAGGGGATAATTCACCCCTCCACTTT.

This chain connects TRBV6-6 to TRBJ1-6; 8 bases are a match to TRBD1. V trimming: 5 bases; J trimming: 3 bases; junction bases outside the gene matches: 12. CDR1 is MNHNY, CDR2 SVGAGI, per germline (reference sequence). The CDR3 runs to 18 residues. DNA for the CDR3: TGTGCCAGCAGTCAGGGACAGGTGGTTCCCCTCTATAATTCACCCCTCCACTTT. Its protein is CASSQGQVVPLYNSPLHF.

The V and J genes are TRBV6-5 and TRBJ2-3; D gene ambiguous. The germline CDR1 and CDR2 sequences are MNHEY and SVGAGI. This CDR3 contains 12 residues. V was trimmed by 0 bases and J by 6 bases, leaving 4 bases between them. Here the CDR3 reads CASSYSMDTQYF. CDR3 sequence (DNA): TGTGCCAGCAGTTACTCTATGGATACGCAGTATTTT.

V usage is TRBV7-8 and J usage is TRBJ2-1; a weak D match, TRBD1 (5 bases). The germline CDR1 and CDR2 sequences are SGHVS and FQNEAQ. The CDR3 extends over 11 amino acids. Trimming pared 3 bases from V and 8 bases from J, leaving 5 bases between. The CDR3 spells CASSLTDEQFF. Written as DNA, the CDR3 is TGTGCCAGCAGCTTGACAGATGAGCAGTTCTTC.

The chain recombines TRBV7-9 with TRBJ2-7; TRBD2 matches 9 bases. V shed 5 bases and J 6 bases; nucleotides not matched to a gene: 8. The CDR3 consists of 14 residues. Germline lookup yields CDR1 SEHNR and CDR2 FQNEAQ (reference sequence). CDR3 in DNA: TGTGCCAGCAGCCCCCGTAGCGGGAGCGGCGAGCAGTACTTC. Translating gives CASSPRSGSGEQYF.

This chain connects TRBV9 to TRBJ2-1; 8 positions match TRBD1. The CDR3 runs to 16 residues. Germline values: CDR1 SGDLS, CDR2 YYNGEE. The V and J ends lost 4 bases and 3 bases, in that order; junction bases with no gene match: 9. In DNA, the CDR3 is TGTGCCAGCAGCTCCGGACAGGGTGGCATCTACAATGAGCAGTTCTTC. This gives the protein CASSSGQGGIYNEQFF.

V is TRBV28 and J is TRBJ2-1; D gene uncertain. V was cut by 5 bases and J by 4 bases, with 15 bases left in between. CDR1 is MDHEN and CDR2 is SYDVKM in the germline V gene. The CDR3 loop spans 15 amino acids. In nucleotides, the CDR3 is TGTGCCAGCAGTCCAAAGAGAATCGGGTACAATGAGCAGTTCTTC. Residues: CASSPKRIGYNEQFF.

The V gene is TRBV11-2, the J gene TRBJ2-5; the match to TRBD1 covers 7 bases. CDR1 is SGHAT, CDR2 FQNNGV, per germline. V was pared by 4 bases and J by 6 bases, with 8 bases of the junction left unmatched. CDR3 length equals 14 residues. The CDR3 sequence: CASSSDRRIQTQYF. The CDR3 DNA follows: TGTGCCAGCAGCTCGGACAGGCGGATACAGACCCAGTACTTC.

This chain uses TRBV4-1 with TRBJ2-3, with a tentative D call TRBD2 (6 bases). The CDR3 has 16 amino acids. Per germline, CDR1 MGHRA and CDR2 YSYEKL. The ends were cut back, 1 base at V and 0 bases at J, with 11 bases in the middle. The CDR3 DNA reads TGCGCCAGCAGCCAAGGGGGGGAGGCTAGCACAGATACGCAGTATTTT. It is translated as CASSQGGEASTDTQYF.

The chain employs TRBV18 and TRBJ2-2; possible D gene TRBD1, 5 bases. V was trimmed by 1 base and J by 1 base, leaving 10 bases between them. There are 16 residues in the CDR3. Germline V gene data show CDR1 as KGHSH and CDR2 as LQKENI. CDR3 DNA: TGTGCCAGCTCACCACAGGCAGGGATGAACACCGGGGAGCTGTTTTTT. As protein: CASSPQAGMNTGELFF. The complete variable domain, with remaining parts taken from reference TRBV18 and TRBJ2-2, reads NAGVMQNPRHLVRRRGQEARLRCSPMKGHSHVYWYRQLPEEGLKFMVYLQKENIIDESGMPKERFSAEFPKEGPSILRIQQVVRGDSAAYFCASSPQAGMNTGELFFGEGSRLTVL.

This chain's CDR3 is CASSLGRSYEQYF. DNA of the CDR3: TGTGCCAGCAGCTTAGGGCGGTCCTACGAGCAGTACTTC. The chain has TRBV7-8 and TRBJ2-7; D is uncertain. The germline V gene has CDR1 SGHVS and CDR2 FQNEAQ. This CDR3 contains 13 residues. The V gene lost 1 base and the J gene lost 1 base, with 5 bases spanning the gap.

This sequence joins TRBV4-2 and TRBJ2-7; 16 bases are shared with TRBD2. Germline values: CDR1 LGHNA, CDR2 YNFKEQ. The J segment lost 6 bases and the V segment lost 0 bases, leaving 5 bases of the junction unmatched. The CDR3 contains 17 residues. The CDR3 is CASSQEGTSGRAFEQYF. The DNA for the CDR3 is TGTGCCAGCAGCCAAGAAGGGACTAGCGGGAGGGCCTTCGAGCAGTACTTC.

The chain combines TRBV2 with TRBJ2-5, with D uncertain. The germline V gene encodes CDR1 SNHLY and CDR2 FYNNEI. This CDR3 comprises 14 residues. V was trimmed by 4 bases and J by 3 bases, leaving 12 bases between them. CDR3 sequence (DNA): TGTGCCAGCAGTGTTGCTCGGGTGGAAGAGACCCAGTACTTC. Amino acid sequence: CASSVARVEETQYF.

This clone was detected only once. This chain links TRBV19 with TRBJ2-5; possible D gene TRBD2, 5 bases. CDR3 size: 13 residues. V dropped 5 bases and J dropped 9 bases, with 16 bases sitting between them. Germline lookup yields CDR1 LNHDA and CDR2 SQIVND (reference sequence). The chain's CDR3 is CASSPWRKEAQYF. As DNA, the CDR3 is TGTGCCAGTAGTCCATGGCGAAAGGAGGCCCAGTACTTC.

This clone has only one observation. The chain uses TRBV11-3 and TRBJ1-3; no definite D call. CDR3 length: 15 amino acids. V gave up 3 bases and J gave up 0 bases, with 9 bases separating them. Germline values: CDR1 SGHNT, CDR2 YENEEA. The CDR3 reads CASSLGRTSGNTIYF. CDR3 sequence (DNA): TGTGCCAGCAGCTTGGGCAGAACCTCTGGAAACACCATATATTTT.

This clone was found a few times. The rearrangement uses TRBV7-6 and TRBJ2-7; TRBD1 aligns across 8 bases. Germline loops: CDR1 SGHVS, CDR2 FNYEAQ. Trimming removed 7 bases from V and 6 bases from J; junction bases left unmatched: 11. CDR3 length: 14 residues. CDR3 sequence reads: CASTGLAGGREQYF. Written as DNA, the CDR3 is TGTGCCAGCACCGGGTTGGCAGGGGGCCGCGAGCAGTACTTC.

This chain links TRBV5-1 with TRBJ1-6; 7 bases agree with TRBD1. V shed 4 bases, J shed 10 bases, and the junction held 17 bases outside the gene matches. Germline V gene data show CDR1 as SGHRS and CDR2 as YFSETQ. The CDR3 runs to 17 residues. The DNA for the CDR3 is TGCGCCAGCAGCCCTCAGGGGGGTGGTTACCGGGGGTCACCCCTCCACTTT. The encoded protein is CASSPQGGGYRGSPLHF.

The chain employs TRBV7-4 and TRBJ2-7; TRBD1 might be the D (6 bases). Trimming removed 3 bases from V and 6 bases from J, with 15 bases in between. The CDR3 contains 14 residues. CDR1 is SGHVT and CDR2 is SQSDAQ in the germline V gene. CDR3 sequence reads: CASSFSTGQREQYF. CDR3 in DNA: TGTGCCAGCAGCTTTTCGACAGGCCAACGCGAGCAGTACTTC.

The CDR3 loop is CARGTSGSYEQYF. CDR3 sequence (DNA): TGTGCCAGGGGGACTAGCGGCTCCTACGAGCAGTACTTC. The V call is TRBV2, the J call TRBJ2-7, with 11 bases that match TRBD2. The CDR3 has 13 amino acids. The germline CDR1 and CDR2 sequences are SNHLY and FYNNEI. Trimming took 9 bases from V and 0 from J; bases not matched to a gene: 1.

The chain recombines TRBV11-2 with TRBJ2-5; 7 positions agree with TRBD1. V was pared by 5 bases and J by 0 bases, with 6 bases of the junction left unmatched. Germline V gene lookup returns CDR1 SGHAT and CDR2 FQNNGV. CDR3 length: 15 residues. CDR3 region: CASSKGQTYQETQYF. Here the CDR3 DNA reads TGTGCCAGCAGCAAGGGACAGACCTACCAAGAGACCCAGTACTTC.

In this sample, this clone turned up a few times. The rearrangement joins TRBV19 to TRBJ2-1; 9 bases match TRBD1. Per the germline V gene, CDR1 is LNHDA and CDR2 is SQIVND (reference sequence). This CDR3 comprises 16 residues. Losses at the gene ends were 5 bases for V and 7 bases for J; bases not matched to a gene: 12. The CDR3 sequence is CASSSYPGQGINEQFF. The CDR3, as DNA: TGTGCCAGTAGTTCCTATCCGGGACAGGGAATAAATGAGCAGTTCTTC.

CDR3 bases: TGTGCCAGCAGTATGGGACAGGCTGGGGCCAACGTCCTGACTTTC. It encodes CASSMGQAGANVLTF. The J gene is TRBJ2-6, the V gene TRBV28; 8 bases align to TRBD1. The CDR3 runs to 15 residues. Per the germline V gene, CDR1 is MDHEN and CDR2 is SYDVKM. V gave up 5 bases and J gave up 2 bases; unmatched junction bases: 2.

V is TRBV3-1 (or the pseudogene TRBV3-2) and J is TRBJ2-4, with D perhaps TRBD2 (6 bases). The CDR3 sequence is 15 residues long. CDR1 LGHDT and CDR2 YNNKEL come from the germline V gene (reference sequence). Trimming took 0 bases from V and 9 from J, leaving 15 bases between them. The CDR3 region is CASSQDRGGRGIQYF. CDR3 sequence (DNA): TGTGCCAGCAGCCAAGATAGAGGAGGGCGGGGCATTCAGTACTTC.

There are a few counts of this clone. This rearrangement joins TRBV11-2 to TRBJ2-5; D might be TRBD1 (6 bases). The CDR3 covers 18 residues. Trimming stripped 2 bases from V and 5 bases from J, with 24 bases between. From germline, CDR1 is SGHAT and CDR2 FQNNGV. CDR3: CASSLFPSGTNSLETQYF. The DNA for the CDR3 is TGTGCCAGCAGCTTATTCCCTTCCGGGACAAACAGTCTGGAGACCCAGTACTTC.

This clone was detected a few times. The chain combines TRBV11-2 with TRBJ2-7; 9 positions agree with TRBD2. V shed 1 base and J 3 bases; nucleotides not matched to a gene: 4. Per germline, CDR1 SGHAT and CDR2 FQNNGV. This CDR3 has 15 residues. Here the CDR3 DNA reads TGTGCCAGCAGCTTAGTTAGCGGGAGTGACTACGAGCAGTACTTC. Encoded protein: CASSLVSGSDYEQYF. Together with reference TRBV11-2 and TRBJ2-7, the CDR3 gives the full variable domain: EAGVAQSPRYKIIEKRQSVAFWCNPISGHATLYWYQQILGQGPKLLIQFQNNGVVDDSQLPKDRFSAERLKGVDSTLKIQPAKLEDSAVYLCASSLVSGSDYEQYFGPGTRLTVT.

The chain recombines TRBV6-2 or TRBV6-3 with TRBJ1-5; 7 nucleotides agree with TRBD1. The length of the CDR3 is 13 residues. The V segment lost 4 bases and the J segment 5 bases; nucleotides outside the gene matches: 2. Germline values: CDR1 MNHEY, CDR2 SVGEGT. CDR3 nucleotides: TGTGCCAGCAGTTGGGACAGACATCAGCCCCAGCATTTT. Encoded protein: CASSWDRHQPQHF.

This rearrangement joins TRBV3-1 (or the pseudogene TRBV3-2) to TRBJ2-3; TRBD2 agrees at 11 bases. Trimming took 5 bases from V and 1 from J; bases not matched to a gene: 5. This CDR3 region has 16 residues. Germline V lookup: CDR1 LGHDT, CDR2 YNNKEL (reference sequence). Written as DNA, the CDR3 is TGTGCCAGCAGCTCTTTAGCGGGAGGGGGCACAGATACGCAGTATTTT. Translated: CASSSLAGGGTDTQYF.

With respect to this clone: Since a far larger clone is one base different, this is likely a read error. Here the CDR3 reads CASSDTYEQYF. The CDR3 DNA sequence: TGTGCCAGCAGCGACACCTACGAGCAGTACTTC. The genes are TRBV7-2 and TRBJ2-7, with D uncertain. The CDR3 length is 11 residues. Trimming removed 5 bases at V and 2 bases at J, with 4 bases between. The V gene's germline CDR1 is SGHTA and CDR2 FQGNSA.

This rearrangement joins TRBV10-3 to TRBJ1-1; D might be TRBD1 (5 bases). Germline lookup yields CDR1 ENHRY and CDR2 SYGVKD. V lost 8 bases to trimming and J lost 4 bases, with 17 bases between them. CDR3 length equals 14 residues. The CDR3 loop reads CAIHPAGPSTEAFF. The CDR3 coding sequence is TGTGCCATCCATCCAGCGGGGCCGAGCACTGAAGCTTTCTTT.

V usage is TRBV2 and J usage is TRBJ2-5, with TRBD2 identical over 7 bases. CDR3 length: 15 amino acids. The junction had 5 bases not matched to a gene; V was cut back by 1 base and J by 3 bases. The germline CDR1 and CDR2 sequences are SNHLY and FYNNEI. CDR3 bases: TGTGCCAGCAGTGAAGTCCAGGGAGGGAAAGAGACCCAGTACTTC. It codes for CASSEVQGGKETQYF.